Presented here are 8 T cell receptor beta chains from one specimen sequenced in a study of T-cell memory formation after mild COVID-19. TCRdb ran MiXCR on the 5' RACE reads and lists one entry per CDR3 protein. Among about 400,000 distinct CDR3 sequences listed, 20% to 30% were seen once. Sequences were obtained from PBMCs or a T cell subset sorted from them (not recorded which). The receptors derive from an adult woman who had mild COVID-19 (a few samples of this study predate the infection). Cell type and time point are not known.

This clonotype was found once. This chain links TRBV4-3 with TRBJ2-3; D is undetermined. This CDR3 has 18 amino acids. With 3 bases removed from V and 0 bases from J, the gap between germline ends came to 19 bases. CDR1 and CDR2 from the germline V gene are LGHNA and YSLEER. As DNA, the CDR3 is TGCGCCAGCAGCCACACCCTTCCTAGTCCTACTAGCACAGATACGCAGTATTTT. Protein product: CASSHTLPSPTSTDTQYF.

CDR3 sequence (DNA): TGCGCCAGCAGTCAGGGCCGGGGACAGGGGGCATTGGGTGGCTACACCTTC. As protein: CASSQGRGQGALGGYTF. This chain connects TRBV23-1 to TRBJ1-2; the match to TRBD1 covers 12 bases. TRBV23-1 is an ORF, with its function uncertain. This CDR3 comprises 17 residues. V lost 3 bases, J lost 7 bases, and 12 bases stayed unmatched.

A note on this clonotype: A junction end diverges from the germline sequence, so it may reflect a read error. This chain joins TRBV7-2 and TRBJ2-7; D possibly corresponds to TRBD2 (6 bases). Germline V gene sequence: CDR1 SGHTA, CDR2 FQGNSA. The CDR3 has 15 residues. CDR3 DNA: TGTGCCAGCAGCTTAGCCGTCGGGAGCTCCCACGAGCAGTACTTC. Amino acid sequence: CASSLAVGSSHEQYF. Together with reference TRBV7-2 and TRBJ2-7, the CDR3 gives the full variable domain: GAGVSQSPSNKVTEKGKDVELRCDPISGHTALYWYRQSLGQGLEFLIYFQGNSAPDKSGLPSDRFSAERTGGSVSTLTIQRTQQEDSAVYLCASSLAVGSSHEQYFGPGTRLTVT.

This clonotype was seen a handful of times. The chain is built from TRBV5-1 and TRBJ2-2, with D unresolved. This CDR3 is built from 16 residues. V was clipped by 1 base and J by 1 base, with 11 bases between them. Germline assignment: CDR1 SGHRS and CDR2 YFSETQ. The CDR3 loop is CASSLFGQWNTGELFF. The CDR3, as DNA: TGCGCCAGCAGCTTGTTTGGGCAGTGGAACACCGGGGAGCTGTTTTTT.

This clonotype was detected only a few times. The V and J genes are TRBV9 and TRBJ1-4, with D possibly matching TRBD1 (5 bases). CDR3 length: 15 residues. The V end was cut by 0 bases, the J end by 8 bases, with 14 bases between. Germline loops: CDR1 SGDLS, CDR2 YYNGEE. CDR3 amino acids: CASSVGGSSGEKLFF. The CDR3 DNA follows: TGTGCCAGCAGCGTAGGGGGCTCTAGCGGCGAAAAACTGTTTTTT.

In this sample, this clonotype turned up many times. Germline and junction disagree at one end, which may indicate a read error. V usage is TRBV12-3 or TRBV12-4 and J usage is TRBJ2-3; D gene unclear. The CDR3 is 12 amino acids. For the CDR3, the DNA is TGCGCCAGCAGCTTGTTGGGAGATACGCAGTATTTT. It is translated as CASSLLGDTQYF.

This clonotype was found a few times. The chain recombines TRBV11-3 with TRBJ2-7; D unresolved. Germline assignment: CDR1 SGHNT and CDR2 YENEEA. There are 15 residues in the CDR3. V gave up 3 bases and J gave up 0 bases, with 12 bases separating them. This CDR3 reads CASSFVGDTSYEQYF. CDR3 in DNA: TGTGCCAGCAGCTTCGTTGGGGATACCTCCTACGAGCAGTACTTC. Full variable domain (missing parts from reference TRBV11-3 and TRBJ2-7): EAGVVQSPRYKIIEKKQPVAFWCNPISGHNTLYWYLQNLGQGPELLIRYENEEAVDDSQLPKDRFSAERLKGVDSTLKIQPAELGDSAVYLCASSFVGDTSYEQYFGPGTRLTVT.

This clonotype was recorded a few times. The chain couples TRBV6-2 or TRBV6-3 to TRBJ2-7; tentative D call: TRBD2 (6 bases). CDR3 length: 14 residues. The germline gives CDR1 MNHEY, CDR2 SVGEGT. V lost 3 bases to trimming and J lost 4 bases, with 13 bases between them. In DNA, the CDR3 is TGTGCCAGCAGTTATCGGGAGAGTTCGTACGAGCAGTACTTC. Translation: CASSYRESSYEQYF.